This T cell receptor beta chain was retrieved from a study of blood T cell repertoires in COVID-19. The study recruited people aged 18 to 89 years across roughly 25 US areas. Cohort allocation depended upon clinical history that participants reported. Donors of Cohort 3 who recovered were those that had two negative PCRs, clearance, or symptom resolution. Authors' analysis steps: Amplifying reference gene primers gave estimates of nucleated cell counts. TCRdb keeps only in-frame clones here, not all; method: immunoSEQ multiplex PCR. The DNA was the basis for D and trimming; V, J and clone size are from that table. Among a few hundred thousand clones, approximately 83% were seen once, and the ten largest hold roughly 2%. The CDR3 contains 16 residues. Germline CDR1 reads LGHDT; CDR2 reads YNNKEL (reference sequence). V lost 4 bases and J lost 1; bases outside the gene matches: 6.

This clonotype was sampled from a man aged 30-40 years who had recovered from COVID-19. The chain combines TRBV3-1 (or the pseudogene TRBV3-2) with TRBJ1-3; 8 bases line up with TRBD1. The sequencing input was PBMCs or T cells enriched from blood (not recorded which). Written as DNA, the CDR3 is TGTGCCAGCAGCCGCCAGGGGGCGATTTCTGGAAACACCATATATTTT. Protein sequence: CASSRQGAISGNTIYF.